The entry below describes one T cell receptor beta chain. Its target is unknown. Researchers ran the PCR with 60 Vbeta and 13 Jbeta primers. Assay used: immunoSEQ multiplex PCR; TCRdb lists only in-frame clones, some missing. The sample lists about 200,000 clones, roughly 80% occurring once. The CDR3 spans 16 residues. Germline values: CDR1 MNHEY, CDR2 SMNVEV (reference sequence). J gave up 0 bases and V 6 bases, and 10 bases lay outside the gene matches. The record originates from a study of cytomegalovirus exposure and HLA in healthy donors. Study results and caveats: Confirmation in vitro established that three CMV-associated chains were specific for CMV antigens.

The V and J genes are TRBV27 and TRBJ1-1; 7 bases align to TRBD1. This clonotype originated in a man under 40 in good health and CMV-seronegative. The sample was PBMCs. The CDR3 protein is CASRPRTGLMNTEAFF. In DNA, the CDR3 is TGTGCCAGCAGACCCAGGACAGGCCTTATGAACACTGAAGCTTTCTTT.